This T cell receptor (beta chain) emerged from a study of T-cell memory formation after mild COVID-19. Turning to the study itself: Across donors, TCR clusters were largely donor specific.

Trimming took 6 bases from V and 4 from J, leaving 15 bases between them. CDR3 length: 13 residues. Germline CDR1 DFQATT, CDR2 SNEGSKA (reference sequence). This clonotype has ten or more counts. cDNA libraries for TCR alpha and TCR beta, carrying sample barcodes and UMIs, came from 5'RACE with constant-segment primers. TCRdb re-analysed the 5' RACE reads in MiXCR, keeping a single row per CDR3 protein. The sample carries about 320,000 distinct CDR3 sequences, over 11% recorded once. This receptor was identified in a man aged 18 to 29 who had mild COVID-19 (a few samples of this study predate the infection). Cell type and time point are not known. Material for sequencing was PBMCs or a T cell subset sorted from them (not recorded which). V is TRBV20-1 and J is TRBJ1-2; tentatively, D is TRBD1 (5 bases). CDR3 sequence: CSATAGLLYGYTF. CDR3 in DNA: TGCAGTGCCACGGCGGGGCTCCTCTATGGCTACACCTTC.